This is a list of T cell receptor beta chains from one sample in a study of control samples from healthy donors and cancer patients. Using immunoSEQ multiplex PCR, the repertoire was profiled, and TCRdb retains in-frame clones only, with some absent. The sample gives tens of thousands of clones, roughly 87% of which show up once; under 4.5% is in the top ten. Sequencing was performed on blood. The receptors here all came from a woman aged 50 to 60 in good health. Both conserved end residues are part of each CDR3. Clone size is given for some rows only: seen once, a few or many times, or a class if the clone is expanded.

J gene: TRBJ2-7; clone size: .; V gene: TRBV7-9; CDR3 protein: CASSMTGEVYEQYF
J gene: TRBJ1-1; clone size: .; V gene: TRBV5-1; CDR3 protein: CASSSPGLNTEAFF
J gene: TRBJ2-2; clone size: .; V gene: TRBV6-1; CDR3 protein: CASSELAGVPGELFF
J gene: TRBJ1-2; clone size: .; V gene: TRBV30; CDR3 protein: CAWSVGGTYGYTF
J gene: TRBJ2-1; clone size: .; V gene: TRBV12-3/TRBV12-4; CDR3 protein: CASSLRTPEQFF
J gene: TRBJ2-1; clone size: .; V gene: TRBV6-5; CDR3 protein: CASSYSSSGSYNEQFF
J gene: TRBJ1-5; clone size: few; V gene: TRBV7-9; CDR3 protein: CASSLMATSNQPQHF
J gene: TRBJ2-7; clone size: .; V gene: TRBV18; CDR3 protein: CASSGQGRAGHSYEQYF
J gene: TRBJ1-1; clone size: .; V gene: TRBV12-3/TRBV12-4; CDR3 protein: CASSLRASEAFF
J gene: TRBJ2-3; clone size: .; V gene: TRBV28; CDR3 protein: CASSLSTDTQYF
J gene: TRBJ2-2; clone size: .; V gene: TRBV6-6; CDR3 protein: CASSQPNTGELFF
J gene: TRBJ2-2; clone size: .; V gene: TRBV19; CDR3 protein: CASRLLDLNTGELFF
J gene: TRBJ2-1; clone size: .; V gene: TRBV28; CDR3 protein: CASSTLSPTSGSSHSYNEQFF
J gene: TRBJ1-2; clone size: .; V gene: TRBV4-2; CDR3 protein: CASSRGGQGARYGYTF
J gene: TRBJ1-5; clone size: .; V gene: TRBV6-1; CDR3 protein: CASSEARGKYQPQHF
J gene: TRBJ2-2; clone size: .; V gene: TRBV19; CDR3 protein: CASRPPGTGVVGELFF
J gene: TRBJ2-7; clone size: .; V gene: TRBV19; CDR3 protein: CASSRRTSGKAGEQYF
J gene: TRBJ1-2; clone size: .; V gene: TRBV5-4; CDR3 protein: CASSHRQGVNYGYTF
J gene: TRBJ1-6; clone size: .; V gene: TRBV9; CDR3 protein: CASSVDGRADSPLHF
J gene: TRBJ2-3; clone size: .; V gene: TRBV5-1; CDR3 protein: CASSRVGTDTQYF
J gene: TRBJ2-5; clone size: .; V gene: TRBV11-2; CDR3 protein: CASSLEREQVETQYF
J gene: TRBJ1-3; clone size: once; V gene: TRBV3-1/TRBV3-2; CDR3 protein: CASSQDQTRLTGNTIYF
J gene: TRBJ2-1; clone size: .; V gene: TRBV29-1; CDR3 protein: CSANRGVGNEQFF